This T cell receptor beta chain was identified in a study of T cell responses to AZD1222 COVID-19 vaccine. Findings and caveats of the study: Just a handful of people given AZD1222 tested seropositive at baseline. Possibly, clonal diversity was underestimated; donors were largely white British and included more females.

The method was immunoSEQ multiplex PCR; TCRdb's version includes in-frame clones alone and lacks a portion of them. The sample contains about 190,000 clones, 85% to 95% of which appear only once. This clone was seen just once. Its antigen is unidentified. Trimming shortened V by 2 bases and J by 4 bases, and 8 bases separated the two germline ends. The CDR3 extends over 14 amino acids. Germline V lookup: CDR1 MDHEN, CDR2 SYDVKM. The source of this sequence is an adult who received the MenACWY meningococcal vaccine as a control. Material: peripheral blood, obtained 28 days after the second dose of the MenACWY control vaccine. The rearrangement uses TRBV28 and TRBJ1-4; D is ambiguous. The CDR3 DNA reads TGTGCCAGCAGTTTAGGATCCTATAATGAAAAACTGTTTTTT. This codes for CASSLGSYNEKLFF.